Below are 5 T cell receptor beta chains sequenced from a single sample in a study of post-analysis software for immune sequencing data. Researchers reported that TCR beta cDNA libraries carried unique molecular identifiers. TCRdb passed the PCR reads through MiXCR, listing each CDR3 protein once. The table lists 650,000 to 850,000 distinct CDR3 sequences, approximately 57% of them singletons. Antigen specificity for these receptors is unknown. Study observations and caveats: Five or six TRBV segments, TRBV5-6, TRBV5-1 and TRBV20-1 among them, were found more frequent in patients than controls.

Sample: blood. These TCRs come from a girl aged 10 to 17 with multiple sclerosis.

This rearrangement joins TRBV5-6 to TRBJ1-5; D possibly corresponds to TRBD1 (6 bases). Germline V gene lookup returns CDR1 SGHDT and CDR2 YYEEEE. The CDR3 is made up of 15 amino acids. Trimming pared 4 bases from V and 7 bases from J, leaving 18 bases between. CDR3 nucleotide sequence: TGTGCCAGCAGCCCGGCCGGTCGGGGGCAGCAGCCCCAGCATTTT. It translates to CASSPAGRGQQPQHF.

The V and J genes are TRBV9 and TRBJ2-7, with D perhaps matching TRBD1 or TRBD2 (7 bases each). Germline V lookup: CDR1 SGDLS, CDR2 YYNGEE. V shed 3 bases and J shed 5 bases, with 15 bases lying between them. The length of the CDR3 is 14 residues. CDR3 region: CASSEQGRENEQYF. The CDR3, as DNA: TGTGCCAGCAGCGAACAGGGGAGGGAAAACGAGCAGTACTTC.

The chain combines TRBV7-6 with TRBJ2-3; 9 bases match TRBD2. Germline lookup yields CDR1 SGHVS and CDR2 FNYEAQ. The CDR3 length is 18 residues. After removal of 7 bases from V and 2 bases from J, the junction contained 16 bases not matched to a gene. CDR3 residues: CASISGTGLAGPTDTQYF. In DNA form, the CDR3 reads TGTGCCAGCATCAGCGGCACGGGACTAGCAGGACCCACAGATACGCAGTATTTT.

This clonotype was seen a handful of times. V gene TRBV5-6 combines with J gene TRBJ2-1; D not certain. This CDR3 has 13 amino acids. Germline V gene lookup returns CDR1 SGHDT and CDR2 YYEEEE. V shed 3 bases and J shed 8 bases, with 12 bases lying between them. This chain's CDR3 is CASSYAWWDEQFF. CDR3 DNA sequence: TGTGCCAGCAGCTACGCCTGGTGGGATGAGCAGTTCTTC.

The chain is built from TRBV11-1 and TRBJ2-3; perhaps TRBD2 as D (6 bases). V shed 5 bases and J shed 0 bases, with 15 bases lying between them. This CDR3 is built from 16 residues. Germline values: CDR1 SGHAT, CDR2 FQDESV (reference sequence). CDR3 bases: TGTGCCAGCAGCCCAGGCGGGGCCCAAAGCACAGATACGCAGTATTTT. It specifies CASSPGGAQSTDTQYF. The variable domain in full, with the rest retrieved from reference TRBV11-1 and TRBJ2-3, is EAEVAQSPRYKITEKSQAVAFWCDPISGHATLYWYRQILGQGPELLVQFQDESVVDDSQLPKDRFSAERLKGVDSTLKIQPAELGDSAMYLCASSPGGAQSTDTQYFGPGTRLTVL.